These 15 T cell receptor beta chains originate from one sample sequenced in a study of CD8 T cells in Susac syndrome. The authors reverse transcribed about 0.5 to 1 ug RNA with random hexamers. From the immunoSEQ multiplex PCR reads, TCRdb called clonotypes with MiXCR, one entry per CDR3 protein. The table records some 190,000 distinct CDR3 sequences, almost 96% of them present only once. Sequenced material: CD4+ T cells from PBMCs. The source is a human donor with multiple sclerosis.

The chain joins TRBV19 to TRBJ1-1; possibly TRBD1 for D (5 bases). The germline CDR1 and CDR2 sequences are LNHDA and SQIVND (reference sequence). Trimming removed 2 bases at V and 0 bases at J, with 7 bases between. The CDR3 extends over 14 amino acids. CDR3 sequence reads: CASSIQGLNTEAFF. The CDR3 DNA reads as TGTGCCAGTAGTATACAGGGCCTGAACACTGAAGCTTTCTTT.

This sequence joins TRBV6-1 and TRBJ2-7; D unclear. From germline, CDR1 is MNHNS and CDR2 SASEGT. The CDR3 length is 14 residues. V lost 8 bases, J lost 5 bases, and 19 bases lay in between. The CDR3 loop reads CASLRNGPTDEQYF. CDR3 sequence (DNA): TGTGCCAGCCTGAGGAACGGCCCTACCGACGAGCAGTACTTC.

This clonotype was detected once. The rearrangement joins TRBV4-3 to TRBJ1-2; the match to TRBD1 covers 7 bases. The CDR3 totals 14 residues. J lost 4 bases, V lost 2 bases, and 4 bases had no gene match. Germline V gives CDR1 LGHNA, CDR2 YSLEER. The CDR3 protein is CASSQTTGTYGYTF. The CDR3 nucleotides are TGCGCCAGCAGCCAAACGACAGGGACCTATGGCTACACCTTC.

The chain carries TRBV5-4 and TRBJ2-2; no clear D. Trimming took 2 bases from V and 2 from J, leaving 7 bases between them. The CDR3 contains 14 residues. Looked up from germline, CDR1 is SGHNT and CDR2 is YYREEE (reference sequence). This CDR3 is CASSFQRNTGELFF. The CDR3 DNA follows: TGTGCCAGCAGCTTTCAGCGTAACACCGGGGAGCTGTTTTTT.

This chain joins TRBV6-2 or TRBV6-3 and TRBJ2-5, with a weak D call TRBD2 (6 bases). Trimming left V 4 bases short and J 5 bases short, with 17 bases between. CDR1 MNHEY and CDR2 SVGEGT come from the germline V gene. The CDR3 sequence is 15 residues long. This CDR3 is CASSSPDRAGETQYF. CDR3 DNA: TGTGCCAGCAGTTCCCCGGACCGGGCGGGGGAGACCCAGTACTTC.

The chain has TRBV29-1 and TRBJ2-2, with 10 bases fitting TRBD1. This CDR3 has 14 amino acids. The V segment lost 7 bases and the J segment 4 bases; nucleotides outside the gene matches: 6. CDR1 is SQVTM and CDR2 is ANQGSEA in the germline V gene. CDR3 in amino acids: CSAPGQGPTGELFF. The CDR3 nucleotides read TGCAGCGCTCCGGGACAGGGGCCCACCGGGGAGCTGTTTTTT.

The chain recombines TRBV20-1 with TRBJ2-7, with D perhaps given as TRBD1 or TRBD2 (6 bases each). The V end was cut by 3 bases, the J end by 4 bases, with 19 bases between. Germline CDR1 and CDR2: DFQATT and SNEGSKA (reference sequence). This CDR3 has 15 residues. CDR3 sequence reads: CSASRSQGLAYEQYF. In DNA, the CDR3 is TGCAGTGCTAGTCGATCACAGGGCCTAGCGTACGAGCAGTACTTC.

The V call is TRBV24-1, the J call TRBJ1-1, with 8 bases that match TRBD1. The CDR3 has 18 residues. J gave up 0 bases and V 3 bases, and 11 bases lay outside the gene matches. Per germline, CDR1 KGHDR and CDR2 SFDVKD. The CDR3 is CATSDIAGTGGMNTEAFF. DNA for the CDR3: TGTGCCACCAGTGATATCGCCGGGACAGGTGGTATGAACACTGAAGCTTTCTTT.

The J gene is TRBJ2-5, the V gene TRBV23-1, with a tentative D call TRBD1 (6 bases). Being an ORF, TRBV23-1 has a function that is uncertain. The CDR3 is 17 amino acids. The V end was cut by 0 bases, the J end by 7 bases, with 21 bases between. The CDR3: CASSQSAGAPWERTQYF. The CDR3 DNA follows: TGCGCCAGCAGTCAATCGGCAGGGGCGCCGTGGGAAAGGACCCAGTACTTC.

This chain links TRBV3-1 with TRBJ2-1; possible D gene TRBD1, 6 bases. Germline V gene sequence: CDR1 LGHDT, CDR2 YNNKEL (reference sequence). The V and J ends lost 4 bases and 7 bases respectively, with 11 bases between them. CDR3 length: 13 residues. CDR3: CASSPRTVNEQFF. The CDR3 nucleotides read TGTGCCAGCAGCCCCCGGACAGTAAATGAGCAGTTCTTC.

The J gene is TRBJ1-1, the V gene TRBV20-1; D is perhaps TRBD1 (5 bases). This CDR3 comprises 12 residues. In germline, CDR1 is DFQATT, CDR2 SNEGSKA (reference sequence). Trimming took off 3 bases at V and 6 bases at J, with 11 bases between the two ends. The CDR3 is CSASRGQAEAFF. The CDR3 DNA follows: TGCAGTGCTAGTAGAGGACAAGCTGAAGCTTTCTTT.

The CDR3 sequence is CASSPPGGDYGYTF. The DNA of the CDR3 is TGTGCCAGCAGTCCCCCGGGAGGGGACTATGGCTACACCTTC. This chain uses TRBV6-5 with TRBJ1-2, with D tentatively TRBD1 (5 bases). V dropped 5 bases and J dropped 3 bases, with 13 bases sitting between them. The CDR3 loop spans 14 amino acids. Germline V lookup: CDR1 MNHEY, CDR2 SVGAGI.

In DNA form, the CDR3 reads TGCGCCAGCAGCTTGTTGGGGGACTACGAGCAGTACTTC. Its protein product is CASSLLGDYEQYF. The rearrangement joins TRBV5-1 to TRBJ2-7, with D perhaps matching TRBD1 or TRBD2 (5 bases each). The germline gives CDR1 SGHRS, CDR2 YFSETQ. The V end lost 1 base, the J end lost 3 bases, and 8 bases lay between the germline ends. The CDR3 length is 13 residues.

V and J are TRBV3-1 and TRBJ1-1; no definite D call. V gave up 0 bases and J gave up 4 bases, with 9 bases separating them. The CDR3 extends over 14 amino acids. Germline V lookup: CDR1 LGHDT, CDR2 YNNKEL (reference sequence). CDR3 in DNA: TGTGCCAGCAGCCAAGATCCCCAAATCACTGAAGCTTTCTTT. Translating it yields CASSQDPQITEAFF.

The V call is TRBV9, the J call TRBJ2-3; D unresolved. This CDR3 is 12 amino acids long. V was shortened by 3 bases and J by 2 bases, with 4 bases between the two germline ends. Per germline, CDR1 SGDLS and CDR2 YYNGEE. The CDR3: CASSEPTDTQYF. The CDR3, as DNA: TGTGCCAGCAGCGAACCCACAGATACGCAGTATTTT.